Listed below are T cell receptor beta chains from one sample, sequenced in a study of beta chain features in type 1 diabetes. Produced via immunoSEQ multiplex PCR; TCRdb's table is partial and in-frame only. The sample carries 250,000 to 300,000 clones, 14% recorded once. Sequenced material: naive CD4+ T cells from blood. These receptors all stem from a man under 40 with type 1 diabetes. The CDR3 runs from the conserved cysteine through the conserved F or W. Fields, in order: V gene, clone size, D gene, J gene, CDR3 length, CDR3 protein, CDR3 DNA. D genes are given only for firm matches. Clone size is shown for a subset of rows, as once, few, many or a class of expanded clone.

>TRBV4-2|few|-|TRBJ2-4|17
CASSQDQPSEVSRIQYF
TGTGCCAGCAGCCAAGATCAACCTAGCGAGGTATCTCGCATTCAGTACTTC
>TRBV7-2|-|-|TRBJ1-5|13
CASGRGAGQPQHF
TGTGCCAGCGGGAGGGGGGCCGGGCAGCCCCAGCATTTT
>TRBV6-5|few|-|TRBJ2-5|14
CASSGLGDQETQYF
TGTGCCAGCAGTGGCCTAGGAGACCAAGAGACCCAGTACTTC
>TRBV27|-|-|TRBJ2-5|13
CASSTQAQETQYF
TGTGCCAGCAGTACCCAGGCCCAAGAGACCCAGTACTTC
>TRBV27|few|-|TRBJ1-5|13
CASSLSTLEPQHF
TGTGCCAGCAGTTTATCGACTCTTGAGCCCCAGCATTTT
>TRBV7-2|few|TRBD1|TRBJ1-2|14
CASSLVRDSYGYTF
TGTGCCAGCAGCTTAGTCCGGGACAGCTATGGCTACACCTTC
>TRBV28|few|TRBD1|TRBJ1-5|15
CASSLSGGLTQPQHF
TGTGCCAGCAGTTTGTCAGGGGGCTTGACTCAGCCCCAGCATTTT
>TRBV7-3|few|-|TRBJ2-1|13
CASSLTLSSEQFF
TGTGCCAGCAGCTTAACCCTTTCTAGTGAGCAGTTCTTC
>TRBV11-2|-|-|TRBJ2-1|17
CASSFTAGLAIYNEQFF
TGTGCCAGCAGCTTTACTGCGGGACTCGCCATCTACAATGAGCAGTTCTTC
>TRBV15|few|TRBD2|TRBJ2-2|14
CATRSSGSYGELFF
TGTGCCACCAGGTCTAGCGGGAGCTACGGGGAGCTGTTTTTT
>TRBV27|-|TRBD1|TRBJ2-1|18
CASSLIFVGTGRYNEQFF
TGTGCCAGCAGTTTGATTTTTGTAGGGACAGGCCGCTACAATGAGCAGTTCTTC
>TRBV19|-|-|TRBJ2-3|14
CASRFQRSTDTQYF
TGTGCCAGTAGATTCCAGCGGAGCACAGATACGCAGTATTTT
>TRBV5-1|-|-|TRBJ2-1|15
CASSLAPSSYNEQFF
TGCGCCAGCAGCTTAGCACCGAGCTCCTACAATGAGCAGTTCTTC
>TRBV18|few|-|TRBJ2-5|11
CASSPEETQYF
TGTGCCAGCTCACCGGAGGAGACCCAGTACTTC
>TRBV5-1|-|TRBD2|TRBJ2-7|13
CASSLTSAYEQYF
TGCGCCAGCAGCCTGACTAGCGCGTACGAGCAGTACTTC
>TRBV28|few|TRBD2|TRBJ2-7|15
CASQTSGRAWHEQYF
TGTGCCAGCCAGACTAGCGGGAGGGCCTGGCACGAGCAGTACTTC
>TRBV28|few|TRBD2|TRBJ2-7|15
CASSAFQTSPHKQYF
TGTGCCAGCAGCGCCTTCCAGACTAGCCCTCACAAGCAGTACTTC
>TRBV10-3|-|-|TRBJ2-5|16
CAISGAPTDIAETQYF
TGTGCCATCAGTGGAGCGCCGACCGATATAGCGGAGACCCAGTACTTC
>TRBV11-2|-|-|TRBJ2-1|14
CASSVGVPHNEQFF
TGTGCCAGCAGCGTGGGAGTACCCCACAATGAGCAGTTCTTC
>TRBV7-2|-|-|TRBJ1-1|17
CASSQKGQILDFTEAFF
TGTGCCAGCAGCCAAAAGGGGCAGATACTGGATTTCACTGAAGCTTTCTTT
>TRBV7-9|once|TRBD2|TRBJ2-1|16
CASSVRAGPPYNEQFF
TGTGCCAGCAGCGTTCGAGCGGGACCACCCTACAATGAGCAGTTCTTC
>TRBV7-6|-|-|TRBJ1-5|15
CASSLADRSTQPQHF
TGTGCCAGCAGCTTAGCCGACAGGTCCACTCAGCCCCAGCATTTT
>TRBV7-9|few|TRBD2|TRBJ2-2|16
CASTVTGLANTGELFF
TGTGCCAGCACCGTAACGGGACTAGCGAACACCGGGGAGCTGTTTTTT
>TRBV7-2|-|-|TRBJ2-4|14
CASSLGTLTRLEYF
TGTGCCAGCAGCTTAGGGACACTAACCCGGCTTGAGTACTTC
>TRBV20-1|-|-|TRBJ2-1|11
CSGIQYNEQFF
TGCAGTGGTATACAATACAATGAGCAGTTCTTC
>TRBV13|-|TRBD1|TRBJ2-7|13
CASSFTGAYEQYF
TGTGCCAGCAGCTTCACAGGGGCATACGAGCAGTACTTC
>TRBV14|-|-|TRBJ2-7|13
CASSLAFTYEQYF
TGTGCCAGCAGCCTGGCCTTCACCTACGAGCAGTACTTC
>TRBV5-4|few|TRBD1|TRBJ2-3|16
CASSRGQGATGDTQYF
TGTGCCAGCAGCAGGGGACAGGGGGCTACTGGAGATACGCAGTATTTT
>TRBV5-1|-|-|TRBJ2-2|13
CASSSLAIGELFF
TGCGCCAGCAGCTCTCTAGCAATCGGGGAGCTGTTTTTT
>TRBV28|-|-|TRBJ2-3|16
CASSLPGQISTDTQYF
TGTGCCAGCAGTTTGCCCGGACAGATTAGCACAGATACGCAGTATTTT
>TRBV5-1|-|TRBD1|TRBJ2-1|15
CASSLLQGVYNEQFF
TGCGCCAGCAGCTTGTTACAGGGGGTTTACAATGAGCAGTTCTTC
>TRBV7-9|-|TRBD2|TRBJ2-1|15
CASSGTSGLYNEQFF
TGTGCCAGCAGCGGGACTAGCGGTCTTTACAATGAGCAGTTCTTC
>TRBV30|few|TRBD1|TRBJ1-5|13
CAWSIQGNQPQHF
TGTGCCTGGAGTATACAGGGGAACCAGCCCCAGCATTTT
>TRBV7-2|few|TRBD2|TRBJ2-1|14
CASSPPGLAGGEFF
TGTGCCAGCAGCCCTCCCGGACTAGCGGGAGGGGAGTTCTTC
>TRBV18|-|TRBD1|TRBJ2-6|15
CASSPGTGGANVLTF
TGTGCCAGCTCACCGGGGACAGGGGGGGCCAACGTCCTGACTTTC
>TRBV19|few|TRBD2|TRBJ2-1|14
CASRLADAYNEQFF
TGTGCCAGTCGACTAGCGGACGCCTACAATGAGCAGTTCTTC
>TRBV9|-|-|TRBJ1-1|15
CASSVDGRGDTEAFF
TGTGCCAGCAGCGTAGATGGCAGGGGCGACACTGAAGCTTTCTTT
>TRBV6-5|few|TRBD2|TRBJ2-3|15
CASSYQRGSTDTQYF
TGTGCCAGCAGTTACCAGCGGGGGAGCACAGATACGCAGTATTTT
>TRBV9|-|TRBD2|TRBJ2-3|15
CASSSLAGSTDTQYF
TGTGCCAGCAGCTCCCTAGCGGGTTCCACAGATACGCAGTATTTT
>TRBV2|few|TRBD2|TRBJ2-1|14
CASSGRGLANEQFF
TGTGCCAGCAGTGGCCGGGGACTAGCTAATGAGCAGTTCTTC
>TRBV18|-|-|TRBJ2-1|12
CASSPVGGEQFF
TGTGCCAGCTCACCAGTTGGCGGTGAGCAGTTCTTC
>TRBV5-1|-|TRBD2|TRBJ2-7|13
CASSLLAAYEQYF
TGCGCCAGCAGTCTACTAGCGGCCTACGAGCAGTACTTC
>TRBV6-6|-|-|TRBJ1-4|13
CASRWIAVEKLFF
TGTGCCAGCAGATGGATAGCGGTAGAAAAACTGTTTTTT
>TRBV30|-|-|TRBJ1-2|12
CAWSAGGGGYTF
TGTGCCTGGAGTGCCGGAGGAGGAGGCTACACCTTC
>TRBV30|few|-|TRBJ1-2|11
CAWSRQPGYTF
TGTGCCTGGAGTCGACAGCCCGGCTACACCTTC
>TRBV5-6|few|TRBD1|TRBJ2-7|17
CASSLGPTGTGSYEQYF
TGTGCCAGCAGCTTGGGCCCCACCGGGACAGGGTCCTACGAGCAGTACTTC